Listed below are T cell receptor beta chains from one sample, sequenced in a study of type 1 and type 2 diabetes patients. TCRdb redid the calling of the multiplex PCR reads with MiXCR, one entry per CDR3 protein. Here the sample spans 280,000 or so distinct CDR3 sequences, around 50% being singletons. The sequenced material came from peripheral blood mononuclear cells (PBMCs). These receptor sequences come from a man aged 18 to 30 with type 2 diabetes. Each CDR3 is given with its conserved first and last residue. D genes are given only for firm matches. Clone size appears in some rows only: once, few, many, or a class for an expanded clone.

J gene | clone size | V gene | D gene | CDR3 protein | CDR3 DNA
TRBJ1-3 | NA | TRBV2 | NA | CASSEGNTIYF | TGTGCCAGCAGTGAAGGAAACACCATATATTTT
TRBJ1-2 | NA | TRBV30 | NA | CAWEQGGYTF | TGTGCCTGGGAACAGGGCGGCTACACCTTC
TRBJ2-3 | few | TRBV7-2 | NA | CASSSQPISTDTQYF | TGTGCCAGCAGCTCGCAACCTATTAGCACAGATACGCAGTATTTT
TRBJ2-2 | NA | TRBV30 | NA | CAWTPTAANTGELFF | TGTGCCTGGACCCCGACGGCAGCGAACACCGGGGAGCTGTTTTTT
TRBJ1-1 | few | TRBV19 | TRBD1 | CASSRGPVTEAFF | TGTGCCAGTAGCAGGGGGCCAGTGACTGAAGCTTTCTTT
TRBJ2-7 | NA | TRBV6-5 | NA | CASRPPARAYEQYF | TGTGCCAGCAGACCACCTGCCAGGGCCTACGAGCAGTACTTC
TRBJ2-7 | few | TRBV15 | TRBD2 | CATSRDLDLAATYEQYF | TGTGCCACCAGCAGAGACCTCGACCTAGCGGCCACCTACGAGCAGTACTTC
TRBJ2-1 | few | TRBV24-1 | NA | CATSVEGALHEQFF | TGTGCCACCAGTGTAGAAGGGGCTCTCCATGAGCAGTTCTTC
TRBJ1-2 | many | TRBV10-3 | NA | CAISERRGASGYTF | TGTGCCATCAGTGAGCGCCGGGGGGCGAGCGGCTACACCTTC
TRBJ2-5 | few | TRBV19 | TRBD1 | CASSPLGTGGETQYF | TGTGCCAGTAGTCCTTTAGGGACAGGGGGAGAGACCCAGTACTTC
TRBJ1-1 | once | TRBV2 | NA | CVSSGSRAGARTGAFF | TGTGTCAGCAGTGGATCACGTGCCGGGGCAAGGACGGGAGCTTTCTTT
TRBJ1-5 | NA | TRBV6-1 | NA | CASSEGLSNQPQHF | TGTGCCAGCAGTGAAGGGCTCAGCAATCAGCCCCAGCATTTT
TRBJ2-5 | NA | TRBV7-2 | NA | CASSLVRKETQYF | TGTGCCAGCAGCCTCGTAAGGAAGGAGACCCAGTACTTC
TRBJ2-1 | NA | TRBV30 | NA | CAWNSPPKVNEQFF | TGTGCCTGGAATTCTCCCCCAAAAGTGAATGAGCAGTTCTTC
TRBJ2-2 | NA | TRBV30 | TRBD1 | CAWSPWTGVGAGELFF | TGTGCCTGGAGCCCGTGGACAGGGGTTGGGGCCGGGGAGCTGTTTTTT
TRBJ1-1 | once | TRBV7-3 | NA | CASSSSGGSTEAFF | TGTGCCAGCAGCTCCAGTGGGGGTTCGACTGAAGCTTTCTTT
TRBJ2-7 | many | TRBV19 | NA | CASSSSGTPFSYEQYF | TGTGCCAGTAGTAGTAGTGGGACCCCCTTCTCCTACGAGCAGTACTTC
TRBJ2-1 | few | TRBV19 | NA | CASTNGDHYNEQFF | TGTGCCAGTACTAACGGGGACCACTACAATGAGCAGTTCTTC
TRBJ2-7 | NA | TRBV28 | NA | CASSLYGGNYEQYF | TGTGCCAGCAGTTTGTACGGGGGCAACTACGAGCAGTACTTC
TRBJ1-1 | NA | TRBV5-1 | NA | CASSLGFGESRTEAFF | TGCGCCAGCAGCTTGGGGTTCGGGGAAAGTAGAACTGAAGCTTTCTTT
TRBJ2-3 | NA | TRBV29-1 | NA | CSVSWLGSTDTQYF | TGCAGCGTTTCATGGTTAGGGTCCACAGATACGCAGTATTTT
TRBJ2-1 | few | TRBV20-1 | NA | CSAGALAEHEQFF | TGCAGTGCTGGGGCCTTAGCGGAACATGAGCAGTTCTTC
TRBJ2-5 | NA | TRBV3-1 | NA | CASSQGPGSQETQYF | TGTGCCAGCAGCCAAGGACCGGGGAGCCAAGAGACCCAGTACTTC
TRBJ1-2 | few | TRBV30 | NA | CAWKVAGLSYGYTF | TGTGCCTGGAAGGTGGCAGGGTTGAGCTATGGCTACACCTTC